This T cell receptor beta chain was sequenced in a study of T cells in localized non-small cell lung cancer. Data came from immunoSEQ multiplex PCR; TCRdb stores just in-frame clones and leaves some out. The table has some 130,000 clones, 89% seen once. The CDR3 length is 15 residues. Germline V gives CDR1 SGHNT, CDR2 YYREEE (reference sequence). Losses at the gene ends were 0 bases for V and 4 bases for J; bases not matched to a gene: 6. The chain employs TRBV5-4 and TRBJ2-7, with 8 bases lining up with TRBD2. This sequence originates from a female donor over 55 with stage I lung adenocarcinoma. Specimen: peripheral blood, collected before any cancer treatment. For the CDR3, the DNA is TGTGCCAGCAGCTTGGGGGCGGGAGGTCTTTACGAGCAGTACTTC. This sequence encodes CASSLGAGGLYEQYF.